The 6 T cell receptor beta chains presented below share a single source sample, sequenced in a study of metastatic and nonmetastatic thyroid tumors. Patients were all untreated before their thyroid surgery. MiXCR re-clonotyped the PCR reads for TCRdb. The table lists several thousand clones, roughly 35% of them singletons. Sequenced sample: tumor tissue. The source is a female donor with papillary thyroid cancer or a benign thyroid nodule (not recorded which). Some clones in this sample may be carry-over from other donors' samples.

This clone was observed a few times. This sequence joins TRBV6-1 and TRBJ2-1, with a weak D call TRBD2 (5 bases). This CDR3 has 16 amino acids. The germline gives CDR1 MNHNS, CDR2 SASEGT. Trimming removed 2 bases from V and 8 bases from J, with 19 bases in between. The CDR3 bases are TGTGCCAGCAGTGAACCCGAATGGGAGCGGATCCATGAGCAGTTCTTC. This gives the protein CASSEPEWERIHEQFF.

The sample holds a few counts of this clone. This rearrangement joins TRBV20-1 to TRBJ2-7, with D maybe TRBD2 (6 bases). The germline V gene encodes CDR1 DFQATT and CDR2 SNEGSKA (reference sequence). V was trimmed by 2 bases and J by 5 bases, leaving 10 bases between them. This CDR3 has 12 amino acids. CDR3 protein: CSARLGSDEQYF. In nucleotides, the CDR3 is TGCAGTGCTAGACTCGGGAGCGACGAGCAGTACTTC.

The V gene is TRBV11-1, the J gene TRBJ2-1, with D unresolved. Germline lookup yields CDR1 SGHAT and CDR2 FQDESV (reference sequence). The CDR3 covers 13 residues. V lost 1 base and J 6 bases, leaving 7 bases between the germline ends. The CDR3 DNA follows: TGTGCCAGCAGCTTAGGGCTCCCCAATGAGCAGTTCTTC. Its translation is CASSLGLPNEQFF.

The rearrangement joins TRBV20-1 to TRBJ2-7, with 7 bases identical to TRBD1. V lost 0 bases to trimming and J lost 4 bases; unmatched junction nucleotides: 3. The CDR3 loop spans 13 amino acids. Germline CDR1 DFQATT, CDR2 SNEGSKA (reference sequence). For the CDR3, the DNA is TGCAGTGCTAGAGAGAGGGGGCTTTACGAGCAGTACTTC. This sequence encodes CSARERGLYEQYF.

Note on this clone: Germline is not matched at one junction end, which may reflect a read error. The chain has TRBV9 and TRBJ2-2, with 14 bases lining up with TRBD2. This CDR3 region has 17 residues. Germline V lookup: CDR1 SGDLS, CDR2 YYNGEE. CDR3 protein: CAISEGLAGETSGELFF. CDR3 coding DNA: TGTGCCATCAGCGAGGGACTAGCGGGAGAGACTAGCGGGGAGCTGTTTTTT.

This chain connects TRBV11-2 to TRBJ2-7; perhaps TRBD2 as D (6 bases). V was clipped by 1 base and J by 4 bases, with 17 bases between them. The CDR3 totals 16 residues. The germline V gene encodes CDR1 SGHAT and CDR2 FQNNGV. The CDR3 loop is CASSLGRGKALYEQYF. CDR3 coding DNA: TGTGCCAGCAGCTTAGGACGCGGGAAGGCGCTGTACGAGCAGTACTTC.